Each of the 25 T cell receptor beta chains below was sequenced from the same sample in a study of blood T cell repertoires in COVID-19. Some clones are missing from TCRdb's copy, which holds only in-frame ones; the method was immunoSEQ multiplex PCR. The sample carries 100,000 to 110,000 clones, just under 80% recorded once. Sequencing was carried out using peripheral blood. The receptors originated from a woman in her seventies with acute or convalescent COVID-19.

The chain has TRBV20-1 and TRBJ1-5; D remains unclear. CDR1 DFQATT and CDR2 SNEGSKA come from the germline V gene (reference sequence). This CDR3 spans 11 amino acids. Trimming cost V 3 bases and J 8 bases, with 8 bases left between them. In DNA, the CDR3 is TGCAGTGCTAGTCGGGAGGAGCCCCAGCATTTT. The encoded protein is CSASREEPQHF.

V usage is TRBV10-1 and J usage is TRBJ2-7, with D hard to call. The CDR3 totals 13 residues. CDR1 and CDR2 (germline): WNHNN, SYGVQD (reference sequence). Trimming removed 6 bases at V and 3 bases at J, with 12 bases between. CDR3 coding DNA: TGCGCCAGCAGCGCGGCGGCTGGCTACGAGCAGTACTTC. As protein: CASSAAAGYEQYF.

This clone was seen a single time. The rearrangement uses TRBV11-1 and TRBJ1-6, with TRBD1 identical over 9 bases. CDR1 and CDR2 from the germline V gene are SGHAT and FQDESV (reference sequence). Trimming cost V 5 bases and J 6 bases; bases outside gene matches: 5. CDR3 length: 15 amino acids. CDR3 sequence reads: CASSPLTGGNSPLHF. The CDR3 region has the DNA TGTGCCAGCAGCCCTCTGACAGGGGGTAATTCACCCCTCCACTTT.

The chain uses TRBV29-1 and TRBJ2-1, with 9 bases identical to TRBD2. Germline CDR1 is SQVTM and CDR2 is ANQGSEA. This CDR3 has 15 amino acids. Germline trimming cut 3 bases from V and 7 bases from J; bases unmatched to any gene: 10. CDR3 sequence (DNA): TGCAGCGTTGAGTTGCGGGGGGGCAGACTAAATGAGCAGTTCTTC. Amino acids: CSVELRGGRLNEQFF.

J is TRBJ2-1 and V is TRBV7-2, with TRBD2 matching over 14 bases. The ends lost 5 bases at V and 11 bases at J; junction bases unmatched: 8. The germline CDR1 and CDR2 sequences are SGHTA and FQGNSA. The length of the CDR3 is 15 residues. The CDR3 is CASSPGTSGGLKQFF. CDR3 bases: TGTGCCAGCAGCCCTGGGACTAGCGGGGGCCTTAAGCAGTTCTTC.

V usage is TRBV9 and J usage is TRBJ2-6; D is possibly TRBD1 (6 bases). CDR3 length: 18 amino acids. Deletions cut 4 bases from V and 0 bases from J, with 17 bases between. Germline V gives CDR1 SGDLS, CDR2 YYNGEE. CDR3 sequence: CASSPRTEFLSGANVLTF. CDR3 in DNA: TGTGCCAGCAGCCCCCGGACAGAGTTCCTCTCTGGGGCCAACGTCCTGACTTTC.

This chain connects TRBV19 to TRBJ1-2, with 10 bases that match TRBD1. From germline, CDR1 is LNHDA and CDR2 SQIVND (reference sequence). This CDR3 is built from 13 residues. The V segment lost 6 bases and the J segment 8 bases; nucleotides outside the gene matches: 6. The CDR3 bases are TGTGCCAGTAGGACGGGACAGGGGCACGGCTACACCTTC. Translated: CASRTGQGHGYTF.

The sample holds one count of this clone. CDR3 nucleotides: TGTGCCTGGGAGTTATCGGACACCTACCTTGACCAAGAGACCCAGTACTTC. Amino acids: CAWELSDTYLDQETQYF. V usage is TRBV30 and J usage is TRBJ2-5; tentatively, D is TRBD1 (5 bases). The CDR3 is 17 amino acids. From germline, CDR1 is GTSNPN and CDR2 SVGIG (reference sequence). Trimming removed 5 bases at V and 0 bases at J, with 22 bases between.

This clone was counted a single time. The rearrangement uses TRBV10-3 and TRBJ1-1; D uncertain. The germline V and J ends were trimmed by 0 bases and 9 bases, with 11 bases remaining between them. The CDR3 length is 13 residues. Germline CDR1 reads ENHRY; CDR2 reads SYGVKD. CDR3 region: CAISESRETKAFF. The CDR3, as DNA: TGTGCCATCAGTGAGTCACGAGAAACTAAAGCTTTCTTT.

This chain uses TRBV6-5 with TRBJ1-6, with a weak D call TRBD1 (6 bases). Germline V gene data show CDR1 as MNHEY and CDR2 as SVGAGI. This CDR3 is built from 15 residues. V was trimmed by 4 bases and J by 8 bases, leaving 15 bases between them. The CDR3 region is CASSSGGAQHSPLHF. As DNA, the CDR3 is TGTGCCAGCAGTTCCGGGGGGGCTCAACATTCACCCCTCCACTTT.

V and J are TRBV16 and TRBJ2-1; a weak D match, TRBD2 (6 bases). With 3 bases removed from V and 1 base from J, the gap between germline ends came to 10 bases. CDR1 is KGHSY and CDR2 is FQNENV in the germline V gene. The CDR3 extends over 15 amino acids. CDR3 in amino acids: CASSQGGGSYNEQFF. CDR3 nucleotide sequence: TGTGCCAGCAGCCAGGGGGGAGGATCCTACAATGAGCAGTTCTTC. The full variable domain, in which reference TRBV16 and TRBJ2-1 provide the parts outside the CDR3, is GEEVAQTPKHLVRGEGQKAKLYCAPIKGHSYVFWYQQVLKNEFKFLISFQNENVFDETGMPKERFSAKCLPNSPCSLEIQATKLEDSAVYFCASSQGGGSYNEQFFGPGTRLTVL.

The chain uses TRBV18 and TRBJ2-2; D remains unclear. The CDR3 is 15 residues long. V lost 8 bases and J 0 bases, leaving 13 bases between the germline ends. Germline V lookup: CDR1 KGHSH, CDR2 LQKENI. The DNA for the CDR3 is TGTGCCAGCCGCCAGGCAGCCGCGAACACCGGGGAGCTGTTTTTT. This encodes CASRQAAANTGELFF.

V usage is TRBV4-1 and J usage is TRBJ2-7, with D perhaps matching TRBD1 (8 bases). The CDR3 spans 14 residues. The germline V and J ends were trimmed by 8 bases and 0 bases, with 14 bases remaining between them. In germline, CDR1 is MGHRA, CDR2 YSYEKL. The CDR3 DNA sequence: TGCGCCAGCTACAGGGGGAGGGCCTCCTACGAGCAGTACTTC. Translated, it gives CASYRGRASYEQYF.

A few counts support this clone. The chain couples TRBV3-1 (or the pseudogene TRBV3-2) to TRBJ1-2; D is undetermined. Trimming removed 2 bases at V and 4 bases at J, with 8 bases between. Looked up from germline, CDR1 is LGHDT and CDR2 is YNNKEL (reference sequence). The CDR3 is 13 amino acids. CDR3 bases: TGTGCCAGCAGCCAATTAGCAGTCTATGGCTACACCTTC. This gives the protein CASSQLAVYGYTF.

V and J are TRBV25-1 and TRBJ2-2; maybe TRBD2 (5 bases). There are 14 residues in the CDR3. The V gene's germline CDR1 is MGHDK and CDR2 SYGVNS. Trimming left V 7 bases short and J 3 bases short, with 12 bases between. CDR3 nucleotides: TGTGCCAGCAAGGGTACTAGTCACACCGGGGAGCTGTTTTTT. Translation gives CASKGTSHTGELFF. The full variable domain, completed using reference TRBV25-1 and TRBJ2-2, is EADIYQTPRYLVIGTGKKITLECSQTMGHDKMYWYQQDPGMELHLIHYSYGVNSTEKGDLSSESTVSRIRTEHFPLTLESARPSHTSQYLCASKGTSHTGELFFGEGSRLTVL.

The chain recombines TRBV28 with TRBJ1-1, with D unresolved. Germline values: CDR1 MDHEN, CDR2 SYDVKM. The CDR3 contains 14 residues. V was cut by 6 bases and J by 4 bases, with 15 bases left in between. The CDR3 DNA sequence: TGTGCCAGCAGGCGGTCCGGAGGGAGCACTGAAGCTTTCTTT. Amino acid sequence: CASRRSGGSTEAFF.

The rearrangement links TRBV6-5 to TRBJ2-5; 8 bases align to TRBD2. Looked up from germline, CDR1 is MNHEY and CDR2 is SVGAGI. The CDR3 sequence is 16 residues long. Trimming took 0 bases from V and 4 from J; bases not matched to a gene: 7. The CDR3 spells CASSYSRAGGRETQYF. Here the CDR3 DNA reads TGTGCCAGCAGTTACTCGAGGGCGGGGGGAAGAGAGACCCAGTACTTC.

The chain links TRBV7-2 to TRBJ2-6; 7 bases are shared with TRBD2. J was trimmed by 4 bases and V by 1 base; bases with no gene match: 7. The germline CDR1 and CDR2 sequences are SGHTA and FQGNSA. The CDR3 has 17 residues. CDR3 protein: CASSLVAGVAGANVLTF. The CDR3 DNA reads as TGTGCCAGCAGCTTAGTGGCGGGGGTTGCGGGGGCCAACGTCCTGACTTTC.

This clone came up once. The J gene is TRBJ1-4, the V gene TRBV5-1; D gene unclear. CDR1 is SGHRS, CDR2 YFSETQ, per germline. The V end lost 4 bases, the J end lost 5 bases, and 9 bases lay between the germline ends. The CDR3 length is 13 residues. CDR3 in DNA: TGCGCCAGCAGCGGAACAGTGAATGAAAAACTGTTTTTT. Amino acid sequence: CASSGTVNEKLFF.

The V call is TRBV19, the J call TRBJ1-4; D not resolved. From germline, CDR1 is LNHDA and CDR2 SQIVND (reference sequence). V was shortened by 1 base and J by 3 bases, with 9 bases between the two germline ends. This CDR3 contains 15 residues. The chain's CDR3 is CASSIGVSANEKLFF. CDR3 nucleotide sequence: TGTGCCAGTAGTATAGGGGTCAGCGCTAATGAAAAACTGTTTTTT.

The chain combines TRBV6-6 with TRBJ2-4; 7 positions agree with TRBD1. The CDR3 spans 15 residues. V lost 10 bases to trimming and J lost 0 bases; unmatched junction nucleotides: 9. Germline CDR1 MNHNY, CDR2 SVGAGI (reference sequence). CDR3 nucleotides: TGTGCCACCCTGCCGGGACAGATAGCCAAAAACATTCAGTACTTC. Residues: CATLPGQIAKNIQYF.

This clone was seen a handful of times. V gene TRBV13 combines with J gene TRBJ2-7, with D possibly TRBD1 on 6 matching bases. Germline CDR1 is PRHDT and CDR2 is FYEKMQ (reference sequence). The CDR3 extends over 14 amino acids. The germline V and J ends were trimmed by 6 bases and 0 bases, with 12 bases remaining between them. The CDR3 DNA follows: TGTGCCAGCAGGACCTCAGGGGACTCCTACGAGCAGTACTTC. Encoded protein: CASRTSGDSYEQYF.

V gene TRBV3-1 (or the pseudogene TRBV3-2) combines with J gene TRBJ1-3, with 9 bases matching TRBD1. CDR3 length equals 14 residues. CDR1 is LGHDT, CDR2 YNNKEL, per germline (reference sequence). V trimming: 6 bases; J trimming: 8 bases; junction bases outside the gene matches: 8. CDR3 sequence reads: CASRTGQGADTIYF. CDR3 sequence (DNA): TGTGCCAGCAGGACGGGACAGGGCGCCGACACCATATATTTT.

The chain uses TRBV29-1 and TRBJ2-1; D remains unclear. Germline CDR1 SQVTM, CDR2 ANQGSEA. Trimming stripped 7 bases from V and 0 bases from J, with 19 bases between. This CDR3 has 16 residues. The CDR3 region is CSGEAPTLDSYNEQFF. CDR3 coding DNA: TGCAGCGGAGAAGCCCCGACTTTAGACTCCTACAATGAGCAGTTCTTC.

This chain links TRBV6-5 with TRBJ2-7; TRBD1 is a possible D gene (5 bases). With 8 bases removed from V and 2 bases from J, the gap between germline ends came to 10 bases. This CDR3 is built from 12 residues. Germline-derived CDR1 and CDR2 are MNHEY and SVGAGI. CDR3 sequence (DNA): TGTGCCAGCTGTACAGGCCCCTACGAGCAGTACGTC. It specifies CASCTGPYEQYV.